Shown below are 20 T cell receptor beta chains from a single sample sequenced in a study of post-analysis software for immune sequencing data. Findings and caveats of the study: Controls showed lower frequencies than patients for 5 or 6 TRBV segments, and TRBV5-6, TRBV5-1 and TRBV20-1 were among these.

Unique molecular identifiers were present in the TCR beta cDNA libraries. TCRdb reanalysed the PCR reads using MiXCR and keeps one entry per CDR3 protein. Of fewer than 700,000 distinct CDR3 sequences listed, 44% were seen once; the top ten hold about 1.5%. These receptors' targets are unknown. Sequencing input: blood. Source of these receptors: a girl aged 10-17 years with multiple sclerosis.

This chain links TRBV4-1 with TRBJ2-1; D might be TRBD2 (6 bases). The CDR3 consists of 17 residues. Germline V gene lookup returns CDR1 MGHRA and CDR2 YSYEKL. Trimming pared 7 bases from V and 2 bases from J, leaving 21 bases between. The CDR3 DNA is TGCGCCAGCAAGTGGGAGGTCCGAAGGGGACCCTACAATGAGCAGTTCTTC. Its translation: CASKWEVRRGPYNEQFF.

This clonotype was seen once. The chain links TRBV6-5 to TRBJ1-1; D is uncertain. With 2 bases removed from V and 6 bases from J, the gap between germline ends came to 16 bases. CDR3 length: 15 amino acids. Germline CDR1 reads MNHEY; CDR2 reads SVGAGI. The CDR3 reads CASSYPTKGFAEAFF. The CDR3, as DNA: TGTGCCAGCAGTTACCCTACAAAGGGTTTTGCTGAAGCTTTCTTT.

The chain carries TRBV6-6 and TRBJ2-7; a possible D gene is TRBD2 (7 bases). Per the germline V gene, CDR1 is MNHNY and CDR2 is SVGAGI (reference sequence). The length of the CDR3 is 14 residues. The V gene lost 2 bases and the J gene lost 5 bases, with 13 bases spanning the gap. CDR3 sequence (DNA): TGTGCCAGCAGTTACCGGGGGGCTTTGGACGAGCAGTACTTC. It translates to CASSYRGALDEQYF.

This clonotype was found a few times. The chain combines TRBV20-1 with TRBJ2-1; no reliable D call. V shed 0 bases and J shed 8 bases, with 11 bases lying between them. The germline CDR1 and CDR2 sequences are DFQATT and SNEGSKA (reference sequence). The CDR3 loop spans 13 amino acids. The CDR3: CSARDRPADEQFF. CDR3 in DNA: TGCAGTGCTAGAGATCGCCCAGCCGATGAGCAGTTCTTC.

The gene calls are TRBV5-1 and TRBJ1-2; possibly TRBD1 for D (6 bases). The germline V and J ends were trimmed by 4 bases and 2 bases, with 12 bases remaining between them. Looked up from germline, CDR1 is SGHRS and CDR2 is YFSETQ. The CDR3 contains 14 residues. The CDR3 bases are TGCGCCAGCAGCGGGCCAGGGGAAAACTATGGCTACACCTTC. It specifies CASSGPGENYGYTF.

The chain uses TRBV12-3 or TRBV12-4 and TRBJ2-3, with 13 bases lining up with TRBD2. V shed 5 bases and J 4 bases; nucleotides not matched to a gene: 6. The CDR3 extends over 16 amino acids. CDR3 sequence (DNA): TGTGCCAGCAGTACCCGACTAGCGGGAGGCCCAGATACGCAGTATTTT. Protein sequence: CASSTRLAGGPDTQYF.

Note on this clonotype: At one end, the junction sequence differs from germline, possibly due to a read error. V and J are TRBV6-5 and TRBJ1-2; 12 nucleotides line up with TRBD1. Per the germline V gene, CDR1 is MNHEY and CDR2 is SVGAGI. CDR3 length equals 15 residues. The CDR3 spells CACSYAGTGGSGYTF. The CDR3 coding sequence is TGTGCCTGCAGTTACGCCGGGACAGGGGGCTCTGGCTACACCTTC.

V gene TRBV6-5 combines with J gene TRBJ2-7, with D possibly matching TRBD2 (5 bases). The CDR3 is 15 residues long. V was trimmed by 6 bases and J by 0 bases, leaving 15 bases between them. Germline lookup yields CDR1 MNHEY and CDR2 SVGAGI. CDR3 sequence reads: CASRVGGSSSYEQYF. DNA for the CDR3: TGTGCCAGCAGAGTCGGCGGGTCAAGCTCCTACGAGCAGTACTTC.

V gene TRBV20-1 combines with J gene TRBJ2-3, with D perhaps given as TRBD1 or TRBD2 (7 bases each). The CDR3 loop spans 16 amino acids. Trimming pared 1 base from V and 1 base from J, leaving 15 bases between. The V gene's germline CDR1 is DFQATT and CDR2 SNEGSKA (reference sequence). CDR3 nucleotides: TGCAGTGCTAGAGCGGAGACAGGGAGGGGCACAGATACGCAGTATTTT. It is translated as CSARAETGRGTDTQYF.

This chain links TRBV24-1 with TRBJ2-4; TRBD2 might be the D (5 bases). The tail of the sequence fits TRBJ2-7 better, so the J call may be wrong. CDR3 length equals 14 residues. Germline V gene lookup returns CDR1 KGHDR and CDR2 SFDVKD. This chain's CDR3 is CATSDLTTGDEQYF. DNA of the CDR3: TGTGCCACCAGTGATTTAACCACCGGGGACGAGCAGTACTTC.

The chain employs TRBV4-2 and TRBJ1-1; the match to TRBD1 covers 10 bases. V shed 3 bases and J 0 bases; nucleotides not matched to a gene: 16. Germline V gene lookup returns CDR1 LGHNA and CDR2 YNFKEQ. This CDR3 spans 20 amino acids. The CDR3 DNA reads TGTGCCAGCAGCCATACCACAACCCGGGACAGGGGACGGATGAACACTGAAGCTTTCTTT. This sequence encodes CASSHTTTRDRGRMNTEAFF.

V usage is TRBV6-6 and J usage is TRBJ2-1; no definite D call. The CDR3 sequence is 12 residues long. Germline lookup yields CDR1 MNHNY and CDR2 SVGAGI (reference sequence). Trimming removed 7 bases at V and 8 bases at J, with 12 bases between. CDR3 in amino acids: CASTPGLDEQFF. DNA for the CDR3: TGTGCCAGCACCCCTGGCCTCGATGAGCAGTTCTTC.

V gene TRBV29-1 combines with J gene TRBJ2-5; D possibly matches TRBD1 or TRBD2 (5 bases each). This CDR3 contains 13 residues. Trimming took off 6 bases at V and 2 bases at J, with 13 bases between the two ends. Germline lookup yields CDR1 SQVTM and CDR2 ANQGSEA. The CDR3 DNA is TGCAGCGTGGGGGTCTACGGGCAAGAGACCCAGTACTTC. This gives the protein CSVGVYGQETQYF.

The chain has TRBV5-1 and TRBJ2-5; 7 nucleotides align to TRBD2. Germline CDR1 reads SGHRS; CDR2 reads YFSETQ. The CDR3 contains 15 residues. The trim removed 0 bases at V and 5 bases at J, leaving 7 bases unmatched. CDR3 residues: CASSLVSLAKETQYF. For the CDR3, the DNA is TGCGCCAGCAGCTTGGTATCACTAGCGAAGGAGACCCAGTACTTC.

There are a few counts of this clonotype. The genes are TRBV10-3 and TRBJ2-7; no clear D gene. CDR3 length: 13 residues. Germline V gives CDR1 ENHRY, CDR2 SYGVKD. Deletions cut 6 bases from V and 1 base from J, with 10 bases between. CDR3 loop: CAISPLGSYEQYF. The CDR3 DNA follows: TGTGCCATCAGCCCTTTGGGGTCCTACGAGCAGTACTTC.

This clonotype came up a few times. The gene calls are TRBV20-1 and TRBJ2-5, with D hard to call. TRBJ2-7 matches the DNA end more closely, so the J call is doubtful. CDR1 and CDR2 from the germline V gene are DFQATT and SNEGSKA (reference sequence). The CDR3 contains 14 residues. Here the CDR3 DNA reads TGCAGTGCTAGGACCTACACCCATTCCTACGAGCAGTACTTC. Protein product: CSARTYTHSYEQYF.

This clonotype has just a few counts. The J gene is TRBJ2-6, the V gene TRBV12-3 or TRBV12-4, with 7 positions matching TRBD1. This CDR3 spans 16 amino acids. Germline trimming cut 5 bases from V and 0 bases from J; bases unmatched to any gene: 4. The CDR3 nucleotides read TGTGCCAGCAGTCCGGGACAGAGCTCTGGGGCCAACGTCCTGACTTTC. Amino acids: CASSPGQSSGANVLTF.

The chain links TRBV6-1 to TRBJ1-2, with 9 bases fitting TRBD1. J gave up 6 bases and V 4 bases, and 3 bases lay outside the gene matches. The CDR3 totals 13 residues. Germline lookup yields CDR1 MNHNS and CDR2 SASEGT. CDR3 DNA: TGTGCCAGCAGTGTCCGGGACAGGGATGGCTACACCTTC. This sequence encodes CASSVRDRDGYTF.

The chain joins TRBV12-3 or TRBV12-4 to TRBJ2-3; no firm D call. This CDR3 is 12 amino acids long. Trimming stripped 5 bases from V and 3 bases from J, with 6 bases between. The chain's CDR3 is CASSQITDTQYF. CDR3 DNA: TGTGCCAGCAGTCAGATTACAGATACGCAGTATTTT.

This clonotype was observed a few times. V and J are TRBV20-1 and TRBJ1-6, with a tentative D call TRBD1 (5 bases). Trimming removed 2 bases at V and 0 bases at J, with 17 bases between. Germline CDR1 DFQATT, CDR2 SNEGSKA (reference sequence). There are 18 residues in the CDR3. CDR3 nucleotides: TGCAGTGCTAGACCGGCGTTAGGGGAGAGCTCCTATAATTCACCCCTCCACTTT. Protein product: CSARPALGESSYNSPLHF.